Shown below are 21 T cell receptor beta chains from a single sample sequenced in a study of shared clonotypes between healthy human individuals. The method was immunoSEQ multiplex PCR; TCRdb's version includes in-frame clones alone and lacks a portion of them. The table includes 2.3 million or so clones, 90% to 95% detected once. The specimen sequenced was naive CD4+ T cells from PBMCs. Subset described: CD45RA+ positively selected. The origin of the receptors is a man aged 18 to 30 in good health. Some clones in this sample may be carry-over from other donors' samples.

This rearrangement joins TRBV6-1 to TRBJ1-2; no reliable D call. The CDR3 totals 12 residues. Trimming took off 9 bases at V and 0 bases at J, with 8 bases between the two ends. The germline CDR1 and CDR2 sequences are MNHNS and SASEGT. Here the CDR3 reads CARGGSNYGYTF. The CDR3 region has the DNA TGTGCCAGGGGTGGTTCTAACTATGGCTACACCTTC.

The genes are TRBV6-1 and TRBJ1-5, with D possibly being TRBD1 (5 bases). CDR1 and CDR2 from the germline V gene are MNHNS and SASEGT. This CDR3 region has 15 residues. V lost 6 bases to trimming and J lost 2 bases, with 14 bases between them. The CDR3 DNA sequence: TGTGCCAGCAGAATCTTAATAGGGGGCAATCAGCCCCAGCATTTT. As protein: CASRILIGGNQPQHF.

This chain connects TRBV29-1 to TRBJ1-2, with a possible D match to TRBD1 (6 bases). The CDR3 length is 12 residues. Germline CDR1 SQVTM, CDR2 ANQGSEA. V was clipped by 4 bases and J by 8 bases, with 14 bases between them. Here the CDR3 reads CSVAGGAVGYTF. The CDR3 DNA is TGCAGCGTTGCTGGGGGCGCGGTCGGCTACACCTTC.

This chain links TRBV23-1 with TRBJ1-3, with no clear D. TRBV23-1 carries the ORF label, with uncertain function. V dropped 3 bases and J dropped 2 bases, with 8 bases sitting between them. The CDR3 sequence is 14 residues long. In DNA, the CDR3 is TGCGCCAGCAGTCAGGTCCTGGCTGGAAACACCATATATTTT. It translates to CASSQVLAGNTIYF.

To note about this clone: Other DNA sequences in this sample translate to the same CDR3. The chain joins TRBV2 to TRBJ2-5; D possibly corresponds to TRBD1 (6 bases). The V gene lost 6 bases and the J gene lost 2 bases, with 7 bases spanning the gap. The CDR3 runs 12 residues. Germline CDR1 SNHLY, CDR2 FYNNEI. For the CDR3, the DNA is TGTGCCAGCAGACAGGGACAAGAGACCCAGTACTTC. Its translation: CASRQGQETQYF. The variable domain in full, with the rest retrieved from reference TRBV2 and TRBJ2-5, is EPEVTQTPSHQVTQMGQEVILRCVPISNHLYFYWYRQILGQKVEFLVSFYNNEISEKSEIFDDQFSVERPDGSNFTLKIRSTKLEDSAMYFCASRQGQETQYFGPGTRLLVL.

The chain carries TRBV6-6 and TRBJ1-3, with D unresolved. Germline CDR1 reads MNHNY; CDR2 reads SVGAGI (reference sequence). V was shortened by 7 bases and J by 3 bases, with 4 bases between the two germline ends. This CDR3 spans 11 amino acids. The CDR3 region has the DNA TGTGCCAGCACCAATGGAAACACCATATATTTT. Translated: CASTNGNTIYF.

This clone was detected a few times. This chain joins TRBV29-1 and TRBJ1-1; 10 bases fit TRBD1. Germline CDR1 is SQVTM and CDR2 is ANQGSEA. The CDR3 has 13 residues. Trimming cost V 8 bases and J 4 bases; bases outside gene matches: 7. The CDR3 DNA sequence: TGCAGCACTCAGGGACAGGGGACCACTGAAGCTTTCTTT. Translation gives CSTQGQGTTEAFF. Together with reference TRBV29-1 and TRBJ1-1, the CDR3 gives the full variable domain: SAVISQKPSRDICQRGTSLTIQCQVDSQVTMMFWYRQQPGQSLTLIATANQGSEATYESGFVIDKFPISRPNLTFSTLTVSNMSPEDSSIYLCSTQGQGTTEAFFGQGTRLTVV.

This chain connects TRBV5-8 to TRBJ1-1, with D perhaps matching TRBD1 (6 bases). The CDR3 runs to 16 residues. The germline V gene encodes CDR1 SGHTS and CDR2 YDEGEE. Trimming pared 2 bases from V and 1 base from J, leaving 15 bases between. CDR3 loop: CASSLPITGWNTEAFF. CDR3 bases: TGTGCCAGCAGCTTACCTATCACAGGGTGGAACACTGAAGCTTTCTTT.

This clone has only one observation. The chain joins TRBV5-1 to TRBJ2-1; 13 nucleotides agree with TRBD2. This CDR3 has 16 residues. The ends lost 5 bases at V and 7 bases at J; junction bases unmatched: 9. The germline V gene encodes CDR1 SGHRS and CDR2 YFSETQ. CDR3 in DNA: TGCGCCAGCAGTAGACTAGCGGGAGGTTTGGGGAATGAGCAGTTCTTC. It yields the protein CASSRLAGGLGNEQFF.

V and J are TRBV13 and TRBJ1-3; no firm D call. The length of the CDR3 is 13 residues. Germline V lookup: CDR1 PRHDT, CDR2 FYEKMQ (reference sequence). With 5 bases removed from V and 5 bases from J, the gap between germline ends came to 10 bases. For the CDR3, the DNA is TGTGCCAGCAGCCCCCGGGCTCGAAACACCATATATTTT. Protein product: CASSPRARNTIYF.

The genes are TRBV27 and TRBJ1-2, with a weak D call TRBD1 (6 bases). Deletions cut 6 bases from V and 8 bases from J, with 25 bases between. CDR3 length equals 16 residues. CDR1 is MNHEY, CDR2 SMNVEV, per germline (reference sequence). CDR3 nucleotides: TGTGCCAGCAGCCGACACCCTACAGGGATGGAGCGGGGCTACACCTTC. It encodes CASSRHPTGMERGYTF.

The CDR3 loop reads CASSQTDRDNEQYF. The CDR3 DNA reads TGTGCCAGCTCACAAACGGACCGGGACAACGAGCAGTACTTC. This chain connects TRBV18 to TRBJ2-7, with D possibly being TRBD1 (6 bases). The germline V gene has CDR1 KGHSH and CDR2 LQKENI. V gave up 4 bases and J gave up 5 bases, with 15 bases separating them. The CDR3 loop spans 14 amino acids.

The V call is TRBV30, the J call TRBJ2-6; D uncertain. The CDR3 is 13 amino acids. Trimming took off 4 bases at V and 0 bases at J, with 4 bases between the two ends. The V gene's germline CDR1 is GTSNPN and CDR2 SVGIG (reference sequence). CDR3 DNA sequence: TGTGCCTGGACGCCCTCTGGGGCCAACGTCCTGACTTTC. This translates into CAWTPSGANVLTF.

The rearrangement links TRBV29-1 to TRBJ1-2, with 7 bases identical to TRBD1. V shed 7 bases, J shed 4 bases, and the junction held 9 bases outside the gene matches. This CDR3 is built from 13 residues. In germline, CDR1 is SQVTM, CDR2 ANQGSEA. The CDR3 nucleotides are TGCAGCGGGAGACAGGGAAATGGCTATGGCTACACCTTC. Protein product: CSGRQGNGYGYTF.

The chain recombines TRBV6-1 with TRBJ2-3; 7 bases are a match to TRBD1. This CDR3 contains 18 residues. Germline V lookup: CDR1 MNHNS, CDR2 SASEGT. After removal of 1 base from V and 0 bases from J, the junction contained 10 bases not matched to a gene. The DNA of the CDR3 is TGTGCCAGCAGTGAAGTTAGGGGACAGCCAAGAAGCACAGATACGCAGTATTTT. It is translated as CASSEVRGQPRSTDTQYF.

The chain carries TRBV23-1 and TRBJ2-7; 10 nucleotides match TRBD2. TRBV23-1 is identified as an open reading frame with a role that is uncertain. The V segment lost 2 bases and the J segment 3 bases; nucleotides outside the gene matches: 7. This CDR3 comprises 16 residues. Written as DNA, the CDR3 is TGCGCCAGCAGTCAAAGAACTAGCGGGGAGTTCTACGAGCAGTACTTC. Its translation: CASSQRTSGEFYEQYF.

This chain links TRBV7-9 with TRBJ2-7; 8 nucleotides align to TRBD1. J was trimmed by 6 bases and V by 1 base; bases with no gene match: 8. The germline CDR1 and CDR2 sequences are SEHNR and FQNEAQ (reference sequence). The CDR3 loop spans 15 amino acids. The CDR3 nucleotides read TGTGCCAGCAGCTTAGGTCAGGGGGCCGCCCCCGAGCAGTACTTC. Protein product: CASSLGQGAAPEQYF.

The CDR3 bases are TGTGCCAGCAGTGCACGCCAGGGAAACACTGAAGCTTTCTTT. Residues: CASSARQGNTEAFF. The V and J genes are TRBV2 and TRBJ1-1; possible D gene TRBD1, 5 bases. Trimming cost V 4 bases and J 2 bases, with 11 bases left between them. The CDR3 covers 14 residues. In germline, CDR1 is SNHLY, CDR2 FYNNEI.

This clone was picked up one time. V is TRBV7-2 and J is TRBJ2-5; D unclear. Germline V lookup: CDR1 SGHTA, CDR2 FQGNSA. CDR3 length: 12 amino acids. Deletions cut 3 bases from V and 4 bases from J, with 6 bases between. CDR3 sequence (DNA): TGTGCCAGCAGCTTCCACAGAGAGACCCAGTACTTC. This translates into CASSFHRETQYF.

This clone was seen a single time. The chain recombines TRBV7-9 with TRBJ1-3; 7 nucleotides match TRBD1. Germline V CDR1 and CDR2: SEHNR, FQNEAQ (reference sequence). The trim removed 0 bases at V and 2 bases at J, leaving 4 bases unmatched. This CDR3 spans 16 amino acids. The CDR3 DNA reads TGTGCCAGCAGCTTAGCGGGACAGACCGCTGGAAACACCATATATTTT. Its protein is CASSLAGQTAGNTIYF.

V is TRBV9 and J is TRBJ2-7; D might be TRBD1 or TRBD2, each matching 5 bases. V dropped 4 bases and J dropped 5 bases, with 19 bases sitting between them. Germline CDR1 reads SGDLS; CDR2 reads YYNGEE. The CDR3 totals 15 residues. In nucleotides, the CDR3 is TGTGCCAGCAGCCGGACACCGATCATGGGGGACGAGCAGTACTTC. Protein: CASSRTPIMGDEQYF.